Given below is one TCR beta chain in context. Antigen: not known. V was cut by 1 base and J by 4 bases, with 13 bases left in between. The CDR3 is 15 residues long. Per the germline V gene, CDR1 is MNHEY and CDR2 is SMNVEV (reference sequence). This entry belongs to a study of OX40 agonist ivuxolimab in advanced cancers. Study-level results: The authors also found low normalized T-cell clonal expansion in some nonresponders.

Autoimmune disease history or systemic immunosuppression was exclusionary. Profiled with immunoSEQ multiplex PCR; TCRdb holds only in-frame clones, not every one. The table includes around 30,000 clones, approximately 86% detected once. Sequencing was performed on CD4+ or CD8+ T cells sorted from blood, taken in a trial of the OX40 agonist ivuxolimab. This TCR was recovered from an adult with an advanced solid tumor such as melanoma, head and neck, liver or kidney cancer. The chain carries TRBV27 and TRBJ1-1; TRBD1 is a possible D gene (5 bases). The CDR3 DNA reads TGTGCCAGCAGTTTATTAGGTTGGGGGGGCACTGAAGCTTTCTTT. It encodes CASSLLGWGGTEAFF.